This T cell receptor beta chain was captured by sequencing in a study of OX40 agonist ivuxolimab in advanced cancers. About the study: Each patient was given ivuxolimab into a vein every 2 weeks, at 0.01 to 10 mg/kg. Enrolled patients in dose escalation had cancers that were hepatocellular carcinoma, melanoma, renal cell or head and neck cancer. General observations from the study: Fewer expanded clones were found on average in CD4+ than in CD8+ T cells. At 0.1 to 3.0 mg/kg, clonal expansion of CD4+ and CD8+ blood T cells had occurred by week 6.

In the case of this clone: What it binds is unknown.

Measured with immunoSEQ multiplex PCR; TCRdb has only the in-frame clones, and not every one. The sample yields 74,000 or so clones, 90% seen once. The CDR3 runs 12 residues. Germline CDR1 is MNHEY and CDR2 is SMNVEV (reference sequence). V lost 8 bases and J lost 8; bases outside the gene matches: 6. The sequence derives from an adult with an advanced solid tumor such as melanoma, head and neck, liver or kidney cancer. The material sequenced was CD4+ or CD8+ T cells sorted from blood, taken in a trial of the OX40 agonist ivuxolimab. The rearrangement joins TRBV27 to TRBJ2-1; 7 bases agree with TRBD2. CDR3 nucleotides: TGTGCCAGCCCTTGGGGGGGTGATGAGCAGTTCTTC. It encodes CASPWGGDEQFF.